This T cell receptor beta chain emerged from a study of cytomegalovirus exposure and HLA in healthy donors. This CDR3 contains 16 residues. J gave up 7 bases and V 4 bases, and 10 bases lay outside the gene matches. In germline, CDR1 is SGHDT, CDR2 YYEEEE. PCR used 60 Vbeta primers and 13 Jbeta primers. Produced via immunoSEQ multiplex PCR; TCRdb's table is partial and in-frame only. The sample shows roughly 120,000 clones, 80% of them seen only once. The rearrangement links TRBV5-6 to TRBJ1-4; 10 nucleotides agree with TRBD1. Sample: PBMCs. This clonotype was obtained from a man aged 25-45 years in good health and CMV-seronegative. The CDR3 DNA is TGTGCCAGCAGCCCGGGACAGGGGAGTTTTGGTGAAAAACTGTTTTTT. Translating gives CASSPGQGSFGEKLFF.